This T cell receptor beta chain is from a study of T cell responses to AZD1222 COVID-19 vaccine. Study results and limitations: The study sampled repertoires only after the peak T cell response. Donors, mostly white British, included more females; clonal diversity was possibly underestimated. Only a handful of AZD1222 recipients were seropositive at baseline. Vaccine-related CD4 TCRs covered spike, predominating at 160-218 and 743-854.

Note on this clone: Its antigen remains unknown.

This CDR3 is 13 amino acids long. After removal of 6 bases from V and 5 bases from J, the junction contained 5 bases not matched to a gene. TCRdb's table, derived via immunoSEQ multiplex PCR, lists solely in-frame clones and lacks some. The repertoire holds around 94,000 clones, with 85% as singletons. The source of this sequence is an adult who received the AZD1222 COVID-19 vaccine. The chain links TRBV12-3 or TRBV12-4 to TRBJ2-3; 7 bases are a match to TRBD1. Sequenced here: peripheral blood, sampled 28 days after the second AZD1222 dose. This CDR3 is CASRRQGGDTQYF. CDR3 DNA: TGTGCCAGCAGACGACAGGGTGGAGATACGCAGTATTTT.